This T cell receptor (beta chain) was found in a study of response to subunit inactivated influenza vaccine. Notes on the study in general: The study's authors posited that every seasonal influenza vaccination enlists few new T cells.

Points on this clonotype: Its antigen is not identified.

TCRdb used MiXCR to reprocess the RT-PCR reads, holding one entry per CDR3 protein. Here the sample spans 700,000 to 900,000 distinct CDR3 sequences, roughly 20% being singletons. The sequencing used PBMCs from blood, collected 4 to 6 days after vaccination. This TCR was sampled from a man aged 45 to 65 who received an inactivated influenza vaccine.

As DNA, the CDR3 is TGTGCCAGCAGCTTTGGCAGGGAGTGGAGGGAGCTGTTTTTT. This sequence encodes CASSFGREWRELFF. V gene TRBV11-2 combines with J gene TRBJ2-2; perhaps D is TRBD1 or TRBD2 (5 bases each). CDR1 and CDR2 (germline): SGHAT, FQNNGV. The CDR3 sequence is 14 residues long. The ends were cut back, 3 bases at V and 9 bases at J, with 14 bases in the middle.